Reported below is one TCR beta chain. Its antigen is currently unknown. Using RNA transcripts as the source, TCR beta CDR3 regions were amplified. HTBI primers were employed in a first-round RT-PCR of the TCR CDR3. TCRdb reprocessed the multiplex PCR reads via MiXCR and lists one record per CDR3 protein. The repertoire includes 610,000 or so distinct CDR3 sequences, 35% to 55% of them detected once, and roughly 7.7% sits in the top ten. Germline V gene sequence: CDR1 ENHRY, CDR2 SYGVKD. This CDR3 has 15 residues. V trimming: 3 bases; J trimming: 2 bases; junction bases outside the gene matches: 2. This sample was included in a study of T cells in Graves' hyperthyroidism and ophthalmopathy. Study-level points and caveats: Most thyroid clonotypes with frequency above 0.001 were detected in blood.

Each patient was aged 18 to 65 and had newly diagnosed hyperthyroidism of under 2 months' duration. Uncontrolled infection, other autoimmune disease, pregnancy or lactation led to exclusion. The receptor's source is a woman in her late teens or twenties with Graves' hyperthyroidism. Sequencing used peripheral blood or thyroid tissue (not recorded which). V is TRBV10-3 and J is TRBJ1-5; TRBD1 aligns across 9 bases. The CDR3 spells CAISDTGGGNQPQHF. The CDR3 region has the DNA TGTGCCATCAGTGACACAGGGGGCGGCAATCAGCCCCAGCATTTT.